Following are 9 T cell receptor beta chains from one sample sequenced in a study of T cells in Graves' hyperthyroidism and ophthalmopathy. RNA transcripts were the template for amplifying TCR beta CDR3 regions. The HTBI set primed first-round TCR CDR3 RT-PCR. One entry per CDR3 protein, called by TCRdb with MiXCR from the multiplex PCR reads. This table holds 530,000 or so distinct CDR3 sequences, less than 25% found once. Sequenced sample: blood. These receptors came from a woman aged 30 to 39 with Graves' ophthalmopathy.

This clonotype occurred many times. The chain joins TRBV6-2 or TRBV6-3 to TRBJ2-7; 8 nucleotides align to TRBD1. Per the germline V gene, CDR1 is MNHEY and CDR2 is SVGEGT. The V gene end was trimmed by 6 bases and the J gene end by 2 bases; junction bases not matched to a gene: 6. The CDR3 contains 14 residues. The CDR3 DNA follows: TGTGCCAGCAGAGGACAGGGAACTGCCTACGAGCAGTACTTC. It translates to CASRGQGTAYEQYF.

This clonotype was recorded a few times. The chain employs TRBV20-1 and TRBJ2-7, with 8 bases that match TRBD1. Germline V CDR1 and CDR2: DFQATT, SNEGSKA (reference sequence). V shed 6 bases, J shed 3 bases, and the junction held 10 bases outside the gene matches. This CDR3 has 14 residues. CDR3 in amino acids: CSALSGTGNYEQYF. The CDR3, as DNA: TGCAGTGCCCTCTCCGGGACAGGAAACTACGAGCAGTACTTC.

The table lists this clonotype with many counts. This chain joins TRBV12-3 or TRBV12-4 and TRBJ2-5; a weak D match, TRBD2 (7 bases). V gave up 1 base and J gave up 2 bases, with 17 bases separating them. There are 17 residues in the CDR3. The CDR3 loop reads CASSLGDAGDIQETQYF. Here the CDR3 DNA reads TGTGCCAGCAGTTTAGGAGATGCGGGGGACATACAAGAGACCCAGTACTTC.

This clonotype was detected ten times or more. The rearrangement links TRBV6-2 or TRBV6-3 to TRBJ2-7; either TRBD1 or TRBD2 may fit D (9 bases each). Per the germline V gene, CDR1 is MNHEY and CDR2 is SVGEGT. The CDR3 length is 16 residues. The V end was cut by 8 bases, the J end by 2 bases, with 22 bases between. The CDR3 here is CASGQGMSGGTYEQYF. The CDR3 nucleotides read TGTGCCAGCGGACAGGGGATGAGCGGGGGGACCTACGAGCAGTACTTC.

This clonotype turned up a few times. The junction differs from germline at one of its ends, possibly a read error. The J gene is TRBJ1-1, the V gene TRBV5-1, with D perhaps matching TRBD1 (5 bases). The CDR3 runs 13 residues. Germline loops: CDR1 SGHRS, CDR2 YFSETQ. The CDR3 DNA is TGCGCCAGCGGCTTGGCCGGGGGGGCTGAAGCTTTCTTT. This sequence encodes CASGLAGGAEAFF.

This clonotype was recorded a few times. The chain links TRBV5-1 to TRBJ2-5, with D unresolved. This CDR3 region has 13 residues. V was clipped by 4 bases and J by 2 bases, with 9 bases between them. Germline-derived CDR1 and CDR2 are SGHRS and YFSETQ. The CDR3 sequence is CASSVDTQETQYF. The CDR3 nucleotides read TGCGCCAGCAGCGTCGACACGCAAGAGACCCAGTACTTC.

V is TRBV19 and J is TRBJ2-7, with D perhaps TRBD2 (6 bases). V shed 6 bases and J shed 0 bases, with 12 bases lying between them. The germline V gene encodes CDR1 LNHDA and CDR2 SQIVND (reference sequence). This CDR3 is built from 14 residues. The DNA for the CDR3 is TGTGCCAGTAGCATGCGGGACGGCTCCTACGAGCAGTACTTC. This encodes CASSMRDGSYEQYF.

This clonotype was seen repeatedly, ten times or more. The chain has TRBV7-2 and TRBJ1-5; perhaps TRBD1 as D (6 bases). V gave up 3 bases and J gave up 3 bases, with 12 bases separating them. From germline, CDR1 is SGHTA and CDR2 FQGNSA. The CDR3 is 15 residues long. The CDR3 loop is CASSLSRDTNQPQHF. DNA for the CDR3: TGTGCCAGCAGCTTGAGCCGGGACACCAATCAGCCCCAGCATTTT.

This chain links TRBV25-1 with TRBJ2-3, with D unclear. The CDR3 totals 15 residues. CDR1 and CDR2 (germline): MGHDK, SYGVNS. The V gene lost 3 bases and the J gene lost 2 bases, with 12 bases spanning the gap. CDR3 sequence reads: CASSEPSLATDTQYF. As DNA, the CDR3 is TGTGCCAGCAGTGAGCCTTCCTTGGCCACAGATACGCAGTATTTT.